This T cell receptor (beta chain) was found in a study of cytomegalovirus exposure and HLA in healthy donors. This clone was detected only once. The antigen remains undetermined. PCR was performed using 60 Vbeta and 13 Jbeta primers. Only in-frame clones appear in the TCRdb table, and some are missing; sequencing was by immunoSEQ multiplex PCR. This repertoire shows about 260,000 clones, almost 85% found once; its top ten account for about 2%. Findings and limits, study-wide: In an earlier analysis, productive rearrangement rates for most beta V segments clustered near 87% or 30%.

The source of this sequence is a middle-aged woman in good health and CMV-seropositive. The sequencing input was PBMCs.

CDR3 nucleotide sequence: TGTGCCAGCTGTGATCAAGCGGTCCACCCTGGGGCCAACGTCCTGACTTTC. As protein: CASCDQAVHPGANVLTF. The chain has TRBV6-9 and TRBJ2-6; D possibly corresponds to TRBD2 (5 bases). V was clipped by 8 bases and J by 2 bases, with 19 bases between them. CDR1 is MNHGY and CDR2 is SVAAGI in the germline V gene. The CDR3 consists of 17 residues.